This T cell receptor (beta chain) was sequenced for a study of identifying expanded T cells in peripheral blood. This clone was seen once. The target antigen is unknown. No infections or other immune events were documented during collection. Measured with immunoSEQ multiplex PCR; TCRdb has only the in-frame clones, and not every one. The repertoire includes 90,000 to 120,000 clones, 85% to 90% of them detected once, and roughly 15% sits in the top ten. Study observations and caveats: Variance in clone template counts between approximately 2-week samples significantly increased with total template count across all healthy donors. Approximately 1.1 clones differed between technical replicates, versus roughly 17 and 20 over time.

CDR1 and CDR2 (germline): WNHNN, SYGVQD (reference sequence). The CDR3 has 22 residues. J lost 3 bases, V lost 3 bases, and 20 bases had no gene match. The chain has TRBV10-1 and TRBJ2-1, with 13 nucleotides matching TRBD2. Source material: blood. This TCR came from a person between 18 and 75 years old in good health. The DNA for the CDR3 is TGCGCCAGCAGTGATAGACAGGATCTACTAGCGGGGGGGCCTTGGCGCTACAATGAGCAGTTCTTC. It yields the protein CASSDRQDLLAGGPWRYNEQFF.